The 20 T cell receptor beta chains reported below all come from one sample, sequenced in a study of shared clonotypes between healthy human individuals. It was CD45RO-negative cells, positively selected for CCR7, that made up naive CD8 cells, with terminally differentiated effector memory CD45RA+ cells excluded. Repertoires were generated with immunoSEQ multiplex PCR, while TCRdb's copy carries only in-frame clones and drops some. The data show around 1.9 million clones, roughly 91% seen once. Sequenced input: naive CD8+ T cells from PBMCs. Every receptor here comes from a young man in good health. Some clones in this sample may be carry-over from other donors' samples.

The chain joins TRBV7-9 to TRBJ1-2; TRBD1 is a possible D gene (5 bases). CDR1 is SEHNR and CDR2 is FQNEAQ in the germline V gene (reference sequence). This CDR3 comprises 16 residues. Trimming shortened V by 4 bases and J by 4 bases, and 19 bases separated the two germline ends. The CDR3 bases are TGTGCCAGCAGCTCCTTCGCGGACAAGTCCCTCTATGGCTACACCTTC. Its translation: CASSSFADKSLYGYTF.

The chain carries TRBV10-3 and TRBJ2-7; D gene uncertain. Trimming cost V 2 bases and J 1 base, with 6 bases left between them. This CDR3 comprises 13 residues. Germline V lookup: CDR1 ENHRY, CDR2 SYGVKD. The CDR3 reads CAISETDSYEQYF. The CDR3 DNA reads TGTGCCATCAGTGAGACGGATTCCTACGAGCAGTACTTC.

The count of this clone is one. The chain has TRBV27 and TRBJ2-2; D may be TRBD1 (5 bases). Deletions cut 4 bases from V and 6 bases from J, with 15 bases between. Germline V gene sequence: CDR1 MNHEY, CDR2 SMNVEV (reference sequence). CDR3 length: 15 amino acids. CDR3 amino acids: CASSSDTWGSGELFF. The CDR3 DNA sequence: TGTGCCAGCAGTTCGGACACTTGGGGTTCCGGGGAGCTGTTTTTT.

V usage is TRBV5-4 and J usage is TRBJ2-1, with 7 bases matching TRBD2. The V gene end was trimmed by 2 bases and the J gene end by 2 bases; junction bases not matched to a gene: 1. CDR1 is SGHNT, CDR2 YYREEE, per germline (reference sequence). The CDR3 is 14 amino acids. This CDR3 reads CASSFSGPYNEQFF. The CDR3 DNA reads as TGTGCCAGCAGCTTTAGCGGGCCCTACAATGAGCAGTTCTTC.

This rearrangement joins TRBV7-9 to TRBJ2-7, with a weak D call TRBD1 (5 bases). CDR3 length: 15 amino acids. CDR1 SEHNR and CDR2 FQNEAQ come from the germline V gene (reference sequence). V lost 2 bases and J lost 4, with 15 bases in between. The CDR3: CASSLRQGFHYEQYF. In DNA form, the CDR3 reads TGTGCCAGCAGCTTACGTCAGGGCTTCCATTACGAGCAGTACTTC.

Here the CDR3 reads CASSPGAGTGISEQYF. Here the CDR3 DNA reads TGCGCCAGCAGCCCGGGGGCCGGGACAGGAATTTCCGAGCAGTACTTC. V gene TRBV4-1 combines with J gene TRBJ2-7, with 8 bases that match TRBD1. V lost 4 bases to trimming and J lost 6 bases; unmatched junction nucleotides: 14. CDR1 and CDR2 from the germline V gene are MGHRA and YSYEKL. CDR3 length equals 16 residues.

The rearrangement joins TRBV28 to TRBJ2-3; TRBD1 matches at 9 bases. V lost 5 bases, J lost 2 bases, and 5 bases stayed unmatched. This CDR3 has 15 residues. Germline CDR1 and CDR2: MDHEN and SYDVKM. The CDR3 nucleotides are TGTGCCAGCAGTCACAGGGGGCGAAACACAGATACGCAGTATTTT. Translated, it gives CASSHRGRNTDTQYF.

The rearrangement joins TRBV29-1 to TRBJ2-7, with D unclear. Trimming stripped 5 bases from V and 7 bases from J, with 12 bases between. Germline CDR1 SQVTM, CDR2 ANQGSEA. The CDR3 has 11 amino acids. As DNA, the CDR3 is TGCAGCGTTTTGGCCCTGGGGGAGCAGTACTTC. This codes for CSVLALGEQYF.

V is TRBV6-4 and J is TRBJ2-1, with 7 bases identical to TRBD2. J gave up 3 bases and V 2 bases, and 4 bases lay outside the gene matches. This CDR3 contains 15 residues. The germline V gene encodes CDR1 MRHNA and CDR2 SNTAGT. Here the CDR3 reads CASSDKSSGYNEQFF. The CDR3 DNA reads TGTGCCAGCAGTGACAAATCTAGCGGCTACAATGAGCAGTTCTTC.

This chain joins TRBV7-9 and TRBJ2-2; no reliable D call. This CDR3 has 13 amino acids. The ends were cut back, 1 base at V and 8 bases at J, with 8 bases in the middle. Germline lookup yields CDR1 SEHNR and CDR2 FQNEAQ (reference sequence). The CDR3 sequence is CASSLGGLGELFF. Here the CDR3 DNA reads TGTGCCAGCAGCTTAGGTGGCTTGGGGGAGCTGTTTTTT.

The V call is TRBV19, the J call TRBJ2-3, with D uncertain. The CDR3 contains 13 residues. V lost 4 bases, J lost 4 bases, and 9 bases lay in between. From germline, CDR1 is LNHDA and CDR2 SQIVND (reference sequence). This chain's CDR3 is CASSNRASDTQYF. The CDR3 nucleotides read TGTGCCAGTAGTAACCGGGCGTCAGATACGCAGTATTTT.

The chain recombines TRBV9 with TRBJ2-3; 10 nucleotides align to TRBD2. Germline trimming cut 4 bases from V and 4 bases from J; bases unmatched to any gene: 6. Germline V gives CDR1 SGDLS, CDR2 YYNGEE. The CDR3 is 15 amino acids. Here the CDR3 DNA reads TGTGCCAGCAGCTGGGCTAGCGGGAGTGCAGATACGCAGTATTTT. As protein: CASSWASGSADTQYF. The full variable domain, in which reference TRBV9 and TRBJ2-3 provide the parts outside the CDR3, is DSGVTQTPKHLITATGQRVTLRCSPRSGDLSVYWYQQSLDQGLQFLIQYYNGEERAKGNILERFSAQQFPDLHSELNLSSLELGDSALYFCASSWASGSADTQYFGPGTRLTVL.

This CDR3 is CASSERVPGNTIYF. The CDR3 nucleotides read TGTGCCAGCAGTGAGAGGGTGCCTGGAAACACCATATATTTT. The V call is TRBV6-1, the J call TRBJ1-3; D unresolved. Trimming took 3 bases from V and 2 from J, leaving 8 bases between them. This CDR3 region has 14 residues. Germline V gene sequence: CDR1 MNHNS, CDR2 SASEGT.

This clone was seen just once. The V gene is TRBV5-1, the J gene TRBJ2-1; no clear D. V was shortened by 4 bases and J by 7 bases, with 15 bases between the two germline ends. In germline, CDR1 is SGHRS, CDR2 YFSETQ. This CDR3 is built from 14 residues. The CDR3 nucleotides read TGCGCCAGCAGCCGAGAGTACTTACCTAATGAGCAGTTCTTC. Amino acids: CASSREYLPNEQFF.

The CDR3 DNA reads as TGTGCCGTCCGGATGGGCAGCCGGACTGAAGCTTTCTTT. Residues: CAVRMGSRTEAFF. The chain joins TRBV25-1 to TRBJ1-1; D remains unclear. There are 13 residues in the CDR3. Germline-derived CDR1 and CDR2 are MGHDK and SYGVNS. V was pared by 11 bases and J by 5 bases, with 18 bases between.

The V call is TRBV6-5, the J call TRBJ1-2; D unclear. CDR1 and CDR2 (germline): MNHEY, SVGAGI. V lost 1 base and J 2 bases, leaving 8 bases between the germline ends. The CDR3 spans 14 residues. The DNA for the CDR3 is TGTGCCAGCAGTTACTATGTGGGGAACTATGGCTACACCTTC. Translation gives CASSYYVGNYGYTF.

The gene calls are TRBV27 and TRBJ1-5; D is unclear. CDR3 size: 16 residues. Deletions cut 3 bases from V and 0 bases from J, with 12 bases between. The germline V gene has CDR1 MNHEY and CDR2 SMNVEV (reference sequence). The CDR3 bases are TGTGCCAGCAGTTTGGAAGGGTGGGGTAGCAATCAGCCCCAGCATTTT. Translating gives CASSLEGWGSNQPQHF.

The chain has TRBV27 and TRBJ2-1, with 9 bases aligning to TRBD2. Per germline, CDR1 MNHEY and CDR2 SMNVEV (reference sequence). J was trimmed by 2 bases and V by 2 bases; bases with no gene match: 4. The CDR3 loop spans 16 amino acids. The CDR3 loop reads CASSLTAGGPYNEQFF. The CDR3, as DNA: TGTGCCAGCAGTTTAACGGCGGGAGGGCCCTACAATGAGCAGTTCTTC.

The gene calls are TRBV9 and TRBJ2-2; 7 bases line up with TRBD2. V lost 3 bases to trimming and J lost 6 bases; unmatched junction nucleotides: 20. Germline V gives CDR1 SGDLS, CDR2 YYNGEE. The CDR3 loop spans 19 amino acids. The CDR3 region is CASSASWSGTPSGAGELFF. In DNA, the CDR3 is TGTGCCAGCAGCGCCTCCTGGAGCGGGACCCCCTCGGGGGCCGGGGAGCTGTTTTTT.

V is TRBV7-9 and J is TRBJ1-2; 7 nucleotides match TRBD1. Per germline, CDR1 SEHNR and CDR2 FQNEAQ (reference sequence). After removal of 2 bases from V and 4 bases from J, the junction contained 13 bases not matched to a gene. This CDR3 comprises 17 residues. CDR3 region: CASSLQGGQAQLYGYTF. The DNA for the CDR3 is TGTGCCAGCAGCTTACAGGGGGGGCAGGCCCAACTCTATGGCTACACCTTC.